The next 18 T cell receptor beta chains were all read from a single sample in a study of T cell changes during pregnancy in multiple sclerosis. TCRdb's table, derived via immunoSEQ multiplex PCR, lists solely in-frame clones and lacks some. Among around 39,000 clones listed, around 93% were seen once. The input for sequencing was CD8+ T cells from peripheral blood mononuclear cells, taken before pregnancy. The receptors come from a female donor with multiple sclerosis, enrolled in a pregnancy study.

The chain joins TRBV10-3 to TRBJ2-1; 7 bases are a match to TRBD1. The CDR3 sequence is 14 residues long. The junction had 7 bases not matched to a gene; V was cut back by 7 bases and J by 4 bases. Germline V lookup: CDR1 ENHRY, CDR2 SYGVKD. The CDR3 coding sequence is TGTGCCATCACAGCCGGGACAGAGTACAATGAGCAGTTCTTC. Translating gives CAITAGTEYNEQFF.

This clone was picked up one time. The chain is built from TRBV9 and TRBJ2-1, with TRBD2 matching 10 bases. CDR1 is SGDLS and CDR2 is YYNGEE in the germline V gene. CDR3 size: 16 residues. The V segment lost 0 bases and the J segment 12 bases; nucleotides outside the gene matches: 12. This chain's CDR3 is CASSVAPSGGAEGQFF. The CDR3 DNA follows: TGTGCCAGCAGCGTAGCCCCTAGCGGGGGCGCCGAGGGGCAGTTCTTC.

This chain uses TRBV7-9 with TRBJ2-1; 8 bases fit TRBD2. V lost 4 bases and J lost 6; bases outside the gene matches: 11. CDR3 length: 16 amino acids. Germline V CDR1 and CDR2: SEHNR, FQNEAQ (reference sequence). CDR3 nucleotides: TGTGCCAGCAGCTCTACCGGGACTAGGGGCGGCAATGAGCAGTTCTTC. This codes for CASSSTGTRGGNEQFF.

The rearrangement joins TRBV27 to TRBJ1-2; D is perhaps TRBD1 (6 bases). V lost 5 bases, J lost 6 bases, and 10 bases lay in between. CDR3 length equals 12 residues. Per germline, CDR1 MNHEY and CDR2 SMNVEV (reference sequence). DNA of the CDR3: TGTGCCAGCAGTCCCTCAGGGGATGGCTACACCTTC. Its translation is CASSPSGDGYTF.

This chain uses TRBV9 with TRBJ2-1; 8 positions match TRBD2. Germline V gives CDR1 SGDLS, CDR2 YYNGEE. V was clipped by 0 bases and J by 5 bases; unmatched bases: 7. This CDR3 spans 16 amino acids. The CDR3 loop is CASSVGASGFNNEQFF. Here the CDR3 DNA reads TGTGCCAGCAGCGTAGGGGCTAGCGGGTTTAACAATGAGCAGTTCTTC. Together with reference TRBV9 and TRBJ2-1, the CDR3 gives the full variable domain: DSGVTQTPKHLITATGQRVTLRCSPRSGDLSVYWYQQSLDQGLQFLIQYYNGEERAKGNILERFSAQQFPDLHSELNLSSLELGDSALYFCASSVGASGFNNEQFFGPGTRLTVL.

The chain recombines TRBV11-1 with TRBJ1-1; D is possibly TRBD1 (6 bases). V was cut by 6 bases and J by 1 base, with 12 bases left in between. The CDR3 is 14 amino acids. CDR1 and CDR2 from the germline V gene are SGHAT and FQDESV (reference sequence). The CDR3 region is CASRKLTGNTEAFF. CDR3 in DNA: TGTGCCAGCAGGAAACTGACAGGGAACACTGAAGCTTTCTTT.

The chain recombines TRBV11-3 with TRBJ1-1; D perhaps matches TRBD1 (6 bases). Germline V gene data show CDR1 as SGHNT and CDR2 as YENEEA. The CDR3 extends over 18 amino acids. V was trimmed by 3 bases and J by 5 bases, leaving 25 bases between them. CDR3 bases: TGTGCCAGCAGCTTCTACCGGGACACCGGTTTCGAGTATACTGAAGCTTTCTTT. Translated: CASSFYRDTGFEYTEAFF.

This clone has more than one count but fewer than ten. V gene TRBV27 combines with J gene TRBJ2-1, with D unresolved. The germline V gene encodes CDR1 MNHEY and CDR2 SMNVEV (reference sequence). The CDR3 covers 13 residues. V lost 0 bases and J lost 10, with 10 bases in between. CDR3 amino acids: CASSLSFFREQFF. CDR3 bases: TGTGCCAGCAGTTTATCGTTTTTCAGGGAGCAGTTCTTC.

In its sample, this clone was seen a few times. The rearrangement joins TRBV5-1 to TRBJ2-7, with TRBD2 as a possible D gene (7 bases). Germline V gives CDR1 SGHRS, CDR2 YFSETQ. V was clipped by 3 bases and J by 5 bases, with 15 bases between them. The CDR3 length is 14 residues. CDR3 nucleotides: TGCGCCAGCAGCTCGCGGGGGCCGTGGGACGAGCAGTACTTC. It encodes CASSSRGPWDEQYF. The variable domain in full, completed from reference TRBV5-1 and TRBJ2-7, reads KAGVTQTPRYLIKTRGQQVTLSCSPISGHRSVSWYQQTPGQGLQFLFEYFSETQRNKGNFPGRFSGRQFSNSRSEMNVSTLELGDSALYLCASSSRGPWDEQYFGPGTRLTVT.

The V call is TRBV28, the J call TRBJ1-1, with D perhaps TRBD1 (5 bases). The V gene lost 5 bases and the J gene lost 5 bases, with 12 bases spanning the gap. The CDR3 is 13 residues long. Germline CDR1 reads MDHEN; CDR2 reads SYDVKM. This CDR3 reads CASSIREGTEAFF. The DNA for the CDR3 is TGTGCCAGCAGTATCAGGGAGGGGACTGAAGCTTTCTTT. Supplemented by reference TRBV28 and TRBJ1-1, the full variable domain reads DVKVTQSSRYLVKRTGEKVFLECVQDMDHENMFWYRQDPGLGLRLIYFSYDVKMKEKGDIPEGYSVSREKKERFSLILESASTNQTSMYLCASSIREGTEAFFGQGTRLTVV.

V and J are TRBV6-6 and TRBJ2-3; no definite D call. Between the trimmed V and J ends, which lost 6 bases and 9 bases, there was a span of 19 bases. Germline CDR1 and CDR2: MNHNY and SVGAGI (reference sequence). This CDR3 comprises 14 residues. DNA for the CDR3: TGTGCCAGCAGCAGACTCCGGAGACCCCGGACGCAGTATTTT. It specifies CASSRLRRPRTQYF.

The chain has TRBV28 and TRBJ1-2; TRBD1 matches at 7 bases. With 6 bases clipped from V and 4 bases from J, the junction kept 20 bases outside the gene matches. This CDR3 region has 18 residues. CDR1 and CDR2 (germline): MDHEN, SYDVKM. The DNA of the CDR3 is TGTGCCAGCAGACATGTGACCATGCCTTCAAGGGGGCCCTATGGCTACACCTTC. Residues: CASRHVTMPSRGPYGYTF.

The gene calls are TRBV28 and TRBJ1-4; the D gene is possibly TRBD1 (6 bases). CDR1 MDHEN and CDR2 SYDVKM come from the germline V gene. Trimming left V 2 bases short and J 3 bases short, with 16 bases between. The CDR3 extends over 17 amino acids. CDR3: CASSLLRQEDANEKLFF. For the CDR3, the DNA is TGTGCCAGCAGTTTACTCAGACAGGAGGATGCTAATGAAAAACTGTTTTTT.

V gene TRBV2 combines with J gene TRBJ2-5, with D maybe TRBD2 (6 bases). CDR1 and CDR2 from the germline V gene are SNHLY and FYNNEI. This CDR3 has 15 residues. The V gene lost 2 bases and the J gene lost 3 bases, with 13 bases spanning the gap. The DNA of the CDR3 is TGTGCCAGCAGTGAACTGACTAGACCCAAAGAGACCCAGTACTTC. It yields the protein CASSELTRPKETQYF. Supplemented by reference TRBV2 and TRBJ2-5, the full variable domain reads EPEVTQTPSHQVTQMGQEVILRCVPISNHLYFYWYRQILGQKVEFLVSFYNNEISEKSEIFDDQFSVERPDGSNFTLKIRSTKLEDSAMYFCASSELTRPKETQYFGPGTRLLVL.

V usage is TRBV7-6 and J usage is TRBJ2-7; 9 nucleotides line up with TRBD1. With V trimmed by 7 bases and J by 0 bases, 13 bases remained unmatched. The germline gives CDR1 SGHVS, CDR2 FNYEAQ. The length of the CDR3 is 17 residues. CDR3 amino acids: CASTEGSGTGSSYEQYF. The CDR3 bases are TGTGCCAGCACCGAGGGGTCCGGGACAGGGAGCTCCTACGAGCAGTACTTC.

The rearrangement links TRBV5-1 to TRBJ2-3; 10 positions match TRBD1. This CDR3 comprises 15 residues. V gave up 2 bases and J gave up 3 bases; unmatched junction bases: 3. Per the germline V gene, CDR1 is SGHRS and CDR2 is YFSETQ. CDR3 sequence: CASSFRTGGTDTQYF. The DNA of the CDR3 is TGCGCCAGCAGCTTCCGGACAGGGGGGACAGATACGCAGTATTTT. Complete variable domain (other parts from reference TRBV5-1 and TRBJ2-3): KAGVTQTPRYLIKTRGQQVTLSCSPISGHRSVSWYQQTPGQGLQFLFEYFSETQRNKGNFPGRFSGRQFSNSRSEMNVSTLELGDSALYLCASSFRTGGTDTQYFGPGTRLTVL.

This clone was picked up one time. This rearrangement joins TRBV27 to TRBJ2-5; a possible D gene is TRBD2 (5 bases). The CDR3 length is 15 residues. V gave up 6 bases and J gave up 4 bases, with 18 bases separating them. CDR1 is MNHEY, CDR2 SMNVEV, per germline (reference sequence). The CDR3 loop is CASRKREGFRETQYF. The CDR3 nucleotides read TGTGCCAGCAGGAAACGAGAGGGATTTCGAGAGACCCAGTACTTC.

The rearrangement uses TRBV4-2 and TRBJ1-2; D remains unclear. Trimming removed 0 bases at V and 1 base at J, with 6 bases between. Germline CDR1 is LGHNA and CDR2 is YNFKEQ. The CDR3 sequence is 14 residues long. The CDR3 nucleotides read TGTGCCAGCAGCCAAGATTACAATAACTATGGCTACACCTTC. Translation gives CASSQDYNNYGYTF.